This T cell receptor (beta chain) appears in the sequencing data of a study of beta chain features in type 1 diabetes. Study results and caveats: Resolution of whether HLA type affects TCRB rearrangement was not achieved here. Patients' naive, central memory and Treg TCRB repertoires seemed closer to one another than those of healthy donors. The study found fewer insertions and more deletions at VDJ junctions in type 1 diabetes patients.

Since all of the isolated RNA was reverse transcribed, expressed TCRB transcripts were what got sequenced. Data came from immunoSEQ multiplex PCR; TCRdb stores just in-frame clones and leaves some out. The table has 240,000 or so clones, about 30% seen once. In its sample, this clone was seen a few times. Its antigen is unidentified. Staining for CD45RO/CCR7/CD25/CD127/CD95/CD27 allowed sorting of CD4+ naive, central memory, regulatory and stem cell-like memory cells. J gave up 5 bases and V 2 bases, and 3 bases lay outside the gene matches. Per germline, CDR1 GTSNPN and CDR2 SVGIG (reference sequence). CDR3 length: 14 amino acids.

What was sequenced was central memory CD4+ T cells from blood. The chain links TRBV30 to TRBJ2-3, with 11 nucleotides matching TRBD1. The source of this sequence is a man aged 25 to 45 in good health. In DNA form, the CDR3 reads TGTGCCTGGAGTAGGACAGGGGGCTTAGATACGCAGTATTTT. This sequence encodes CAWSRTGGLDTQYF.